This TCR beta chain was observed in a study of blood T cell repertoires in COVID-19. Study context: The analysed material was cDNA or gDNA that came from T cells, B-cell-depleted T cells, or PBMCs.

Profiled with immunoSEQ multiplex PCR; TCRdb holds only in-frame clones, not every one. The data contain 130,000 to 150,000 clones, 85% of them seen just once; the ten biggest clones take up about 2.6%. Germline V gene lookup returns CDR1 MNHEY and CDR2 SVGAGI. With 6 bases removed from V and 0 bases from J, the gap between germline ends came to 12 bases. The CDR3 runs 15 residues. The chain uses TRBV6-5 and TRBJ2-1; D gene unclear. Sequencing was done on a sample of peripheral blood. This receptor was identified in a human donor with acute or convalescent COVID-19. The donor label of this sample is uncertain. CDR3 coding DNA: TGTGCCAGCAGGCCACGGTTTAGCTCCTACAATGAGCAGTTCTTC. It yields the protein CASRPRFSSYNEQFF.